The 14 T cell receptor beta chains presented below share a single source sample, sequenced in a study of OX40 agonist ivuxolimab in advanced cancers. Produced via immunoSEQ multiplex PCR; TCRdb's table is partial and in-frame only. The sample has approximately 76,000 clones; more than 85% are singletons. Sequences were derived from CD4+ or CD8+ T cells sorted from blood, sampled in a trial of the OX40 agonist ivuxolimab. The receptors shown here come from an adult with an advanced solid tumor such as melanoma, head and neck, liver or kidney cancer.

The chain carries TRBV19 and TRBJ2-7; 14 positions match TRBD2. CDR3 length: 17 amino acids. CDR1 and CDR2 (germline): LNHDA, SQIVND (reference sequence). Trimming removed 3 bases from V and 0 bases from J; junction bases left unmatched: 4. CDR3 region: CASSMGLAGAYSYEQYF. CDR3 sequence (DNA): TGTGCCAGTAGTATGGGACTAGCGGGGGCCTACTCCTACGAGCAGTACTTC.

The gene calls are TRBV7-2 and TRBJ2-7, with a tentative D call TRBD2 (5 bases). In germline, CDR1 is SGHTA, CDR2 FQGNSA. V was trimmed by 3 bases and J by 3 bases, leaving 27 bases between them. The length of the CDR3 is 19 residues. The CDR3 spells CASSLSLSGLTSFDYEQYF. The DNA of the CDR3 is TGTGCCAGCAGCTTGTCCTTATCCGGACTTACATCGTTTGACTACGAGCAGTACTTC.

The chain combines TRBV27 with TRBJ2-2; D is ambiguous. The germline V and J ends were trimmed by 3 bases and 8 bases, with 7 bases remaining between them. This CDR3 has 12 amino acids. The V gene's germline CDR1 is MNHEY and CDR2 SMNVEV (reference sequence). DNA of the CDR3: TGTGCCAGCAGTTTCGGCCGAGGGGAGCTGTTTTTT. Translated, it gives CASSFGRGELFF.

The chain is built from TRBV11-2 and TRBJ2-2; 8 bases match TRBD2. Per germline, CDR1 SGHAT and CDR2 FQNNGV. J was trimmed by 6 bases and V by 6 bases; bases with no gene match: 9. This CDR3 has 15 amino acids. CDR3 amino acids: CASRPGLEVPGELFF. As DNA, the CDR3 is TGTGCCAGCAGACCGGGACTAGAGGTTCCCGGGGAGCTGTTTTTT.

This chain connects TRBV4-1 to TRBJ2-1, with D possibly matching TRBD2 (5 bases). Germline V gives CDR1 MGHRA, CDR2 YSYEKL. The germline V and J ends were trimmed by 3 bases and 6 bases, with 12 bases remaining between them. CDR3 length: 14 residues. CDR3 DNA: TGCGCCAGCAGCCATCTTGCAGGAGGCAATGAGCAGTTCTTC. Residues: CASSHLAGGNEQFF.

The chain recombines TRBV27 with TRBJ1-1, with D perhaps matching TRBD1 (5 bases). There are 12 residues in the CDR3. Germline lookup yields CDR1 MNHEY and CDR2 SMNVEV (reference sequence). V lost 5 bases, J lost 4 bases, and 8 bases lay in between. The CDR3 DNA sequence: TGTGCCAGCAGTACAGGTTTCACTGAAGCTTTCTTT. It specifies CASSTGFTEAFF.

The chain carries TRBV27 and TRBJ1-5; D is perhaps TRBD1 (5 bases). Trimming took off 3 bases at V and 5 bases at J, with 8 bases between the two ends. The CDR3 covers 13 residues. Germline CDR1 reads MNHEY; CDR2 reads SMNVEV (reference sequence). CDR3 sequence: CASSLAGYQPQHF. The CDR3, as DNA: TGTGCCAGCAGTTTGGCAGGGTATCAGCCCCAGCATTTT.

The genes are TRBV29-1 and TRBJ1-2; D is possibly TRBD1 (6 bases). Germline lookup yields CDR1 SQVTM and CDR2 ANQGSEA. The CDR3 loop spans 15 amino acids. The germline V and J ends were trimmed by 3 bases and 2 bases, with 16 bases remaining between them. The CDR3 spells CSVDIHREANYGYTF. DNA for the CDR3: TGCAGCGTTGATATCCACAGGGAGGCCAACTATGGCTACACCTTC.

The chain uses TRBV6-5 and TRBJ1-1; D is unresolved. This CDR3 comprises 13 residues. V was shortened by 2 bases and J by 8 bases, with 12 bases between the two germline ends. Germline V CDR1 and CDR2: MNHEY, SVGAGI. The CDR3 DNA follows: TGTGCCAGCAGTTACAATGACCGGGGAGAAGCTTTCTTT. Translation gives CASSYNDRGEAFF.

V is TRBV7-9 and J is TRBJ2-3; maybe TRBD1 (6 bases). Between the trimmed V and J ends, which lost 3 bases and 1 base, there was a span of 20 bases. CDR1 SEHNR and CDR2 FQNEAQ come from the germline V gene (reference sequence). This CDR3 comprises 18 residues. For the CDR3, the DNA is TGTGCCAGCAGCTTTATGGGGGCCACGGGTTCCCGCACAGATACGCAGTATTTT. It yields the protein CASSFMGATGSRTDTQYF.

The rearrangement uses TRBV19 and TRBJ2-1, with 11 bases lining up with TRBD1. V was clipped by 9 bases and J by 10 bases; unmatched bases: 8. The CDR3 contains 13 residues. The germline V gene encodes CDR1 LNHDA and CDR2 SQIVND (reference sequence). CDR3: CASSGTGGWEQFF. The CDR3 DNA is TGTGCCAGCAGTGGGACAGGGGGTTGGGAGCAGTTCTTC.

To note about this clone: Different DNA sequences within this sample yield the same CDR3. The CDR3 sequence: CASSLVGSYTEAFF. CDR3 bases: TGTGCCAGCAGCTTGGTTGGGAGTTACACTGAAGCTTTCTTT. The J gene is TRBJ1-1, the V gene TRBV5-6, with D unclear. The CDR3 sequence is 14 residues long. V shed 0 bases and J shed 3 bases, with 9 bases lying between them. CDR1 and CDR2 from the germline V gene are SGHDT and YYEEEE.

CDR3 nucleotides: TGTGCCAGCCTGGCGGCAGGGGGCATCAACGAGCAGTACTTC. Amino acids: CASLAAGGINEQYF. The V gene is TRBV2, the J gene TRBJ2-5; 8 bases agree with TRBD1. Judging by the DNA end, TRBJ2-7 fits better; the J call may be wrong. This CDR3 spans 14 amino acids. The germline gives CDR1 SNHLY, CDR2 FYNNEI.

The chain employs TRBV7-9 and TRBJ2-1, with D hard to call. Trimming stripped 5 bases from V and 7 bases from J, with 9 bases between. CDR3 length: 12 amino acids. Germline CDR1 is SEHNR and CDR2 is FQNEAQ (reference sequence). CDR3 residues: CASSPYGNEQFF. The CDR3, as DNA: TGTGCCAGCAGCCCCTATGGAAATGAGCAGTTCTTC. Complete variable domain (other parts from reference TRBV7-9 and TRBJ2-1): DTGVSQNPRHKITKRGQNVTFRCDPISEHNRLYWYRQTLGQGPEFLTYFQNEAQLEKSRLLSDRFSAERPKGSFSTLEIQRTEQGDSAMYLCASSPYGNEQFFGPGTRLTVL.